Below, one T cell receptor beta chain is given with its context. Its specificity is unknown. This entry is derived from a study of cytomegalovirus exposure and HLA in healthy donors. Overall study findings and caveats: A later analysis associated 15,000 to 20,000 TCR beta sequences with HLA alleles at a 0.05 false discovery rate.

Both 60 Vbeta primers and 13 Jbeta primers went into the PCR. Clones were read by immunoSEQ multiplex PCR, and TCRdb kept only the in-frame ones, dropping some. The table shows about 240,000 clones, with approximately 85% occurring only once. The sequenced sample was PBMCs. This clonotype was sampled from a girl aged 2 to 10 in good health and CMV-seronegative.

The CDR3 coding sequence is TGTGCCTGGAGACCGGGGGGGGTGAATGAAAAACTGTTTTTT. This codes for CAWRPGGVNEKLFF. J is TRBJ1-4 and V is TRBV30, with D tentatively TRBD1 (5 bases). Germline V gives CDR1 GTSNPN, CDR2 SVGIG (reference sequence). The CDR3 contains 14 residues. V shed 3 bases and J shed 5 bases, with 13 bases lying between them. Full variable domain (outside the CDR3, taken from reference TRBV30 and TRBJ1-4): SQTIHQWPATLVQPVGSPLSLECTVEGTSNPNLYWYRQAAGRGLQLLFYSVGIGQISSEVPQNLSASRPQDRQFILSSKKLLLSDSGFYLCAWRPGGVNEKLFFGSGTQLSVL.